This T cell receptor (beta chain) was documented in a study of shared T cell receptors in the human thymus. The germline CDR1 and CDR2 sequences are LNHDA and SQIVND (reference sequence). The CDR3 has 14 amino acids. V dropped 8 bases and J dropped 1 base, with 12 bases sitting between them. Measured with immunoSEQ multiplex PCR; TCRdb has only the in-frame clones, and not every one. The data show 700,000 or so clones, with approximately 85% seen just once and around 0.0094% held by the top ten. The same specimen was also included in a second study, on human thymus T cells. That paper states: Donation came from healthy Finnish infants having corrective surgery for congenital heart defects. Thymic tissue was derived from resections collected during corrective heart surgery. V and J gene usage appeared biased in thymic and blood repertoires. Unrelated individuals reportedly shared highly overlapping thymic TCR repertoires.

This receptor was taken from a girl under three years old with a congenital heart defect. Material: thymocytes. The J gene is TRBJ1-5, the V gene TRBV19; D may be TRBD1 (5 bases). DNA of the CDR3: TGTGCCAGTCATAGGGGTGGGAGCAATCAGCCCCAGCATTTT. Its translation: CASHRGGSNQPQHF.